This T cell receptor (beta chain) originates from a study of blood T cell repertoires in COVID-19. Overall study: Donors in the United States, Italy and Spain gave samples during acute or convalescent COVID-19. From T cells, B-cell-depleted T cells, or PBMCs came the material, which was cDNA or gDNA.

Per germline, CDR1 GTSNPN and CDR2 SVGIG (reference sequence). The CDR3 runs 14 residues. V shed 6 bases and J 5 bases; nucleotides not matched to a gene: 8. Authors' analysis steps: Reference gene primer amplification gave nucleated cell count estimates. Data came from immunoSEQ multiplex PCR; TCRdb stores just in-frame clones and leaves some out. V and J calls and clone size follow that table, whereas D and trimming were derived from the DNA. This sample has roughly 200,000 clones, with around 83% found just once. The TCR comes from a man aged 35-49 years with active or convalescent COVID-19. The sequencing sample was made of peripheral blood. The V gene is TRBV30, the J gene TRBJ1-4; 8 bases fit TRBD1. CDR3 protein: CACYGQGINEKLFF. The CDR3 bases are TGTGCCTGCTATGGACAGGGCATCAATGAAAAACTGTTTTTT.